The present T cell receptor beta chain was sequenced within a study of cytomegalovirus exposure and HLA in healthy donors. Trimming stripped 5 bases from V and 1 base from J, with 12 bases between. The length of the CDR3 is 14 residues. Germline V gene lookup returns CDR1 SGHTA and CDR2 FQGTGA. PCR used 60 Vbeta primers and 13 Jbeta primers. Method: immunoSEQ multiplex PCR; TCRdb's copy keeps in-frame clones and lacks some. The sample consists of 150,000 to 200,000 clones, 70% to 80% of them appearing once. This TCR was recovered from a woman in her 50s in good health and CMV-seronegative. The rearrangement joins TRBV7-3 to TRBJ2-7; D perhaps matches TRBD2 (5 bases). Sequenced input: PBMCs. For the CDR3, the DNA is TGTGCCAGCAGCCCACGAGGGATTTCCTACGAGCAGTACTTC. Encoded protein: CASSPRGISYEQYF.